A single sample gave rise to the 8 T cell receptor beta chains below, sequenced in a study of T cell repertoires in cytomegalovirus infection. TCRdb used MiXCR to reprocess the reads, holding one entry per CDR3 protein. The data show roughly 990,000 distinct CDR3 sequences, 31% seen once. These receptors' targets are unknown. This sample comprised cultured CD8+ T cells from PBMCs, obtained from culture after CMV antigen stimulation. These TCRs come from a human donor in good health (CMV status not recorded). Some clones in this sample may be carry-over from other donors' samples.

The V gene is TRBV7-4, the J gene TRBJ1-4, with D unclear. Germline V gene lookup returns CDR1 SGHVT and CDR2 SQSDAQ. The CDR3 length is 13 residues. Here the CDR3 reads CVNSNATNEKLFF. DNA of the CDR3: TGTGTCAACTCCAATGCAACTAATGAAAAACTGTTTTTT.

This clonotype was observed once. As DNA, the CDR3 is TGTGCCAGCAGTTATAGGGCGGCGGGGAGAGAGACCCAGTACTTC. The encoded protein is CASSYRAAGRETQYF. V gene TRBV6-2 or TRBV6-3 combines with J gene TRBJ2-5; possible D gene TRBD2, 6 bases. In germline, CDR1 is MNHEY, CDR2 SVGEGT. This CDR3 is 15 amino acids long. Deletions cut 3 bases from V and 4 bases from J, with 15 bases between.

This chain connects TRBV7-8 to TRBJ1-2; the match to TRBD1 covers 7 bases. Germline trimming cut 5 bases from V and 8 bases from J; bases unmatched to any gene: 5. Germline V gene lookup returns CDR1 SGHVS and CDR2 FQNEAQ. This CDR3 comprises 12 residues. CDR3 DNA sequence: TGTGCCAGCAGCGCCGACAGGGAGGGCTACACCTTC. It translates to CASSADREGYTF.

This clonotype has just a few counts. The CDR3 nucleotides are TGTGCCACCAGCAGTGGGCTCGGGACAGCCTATGGCTACACCTTC. Its protein is CATSSGLGTAYGYTF. The genes are TRBV15 and TRBJ1-2; TRBD1 matches 7 bases. After removal of 3 bases from V and 4 bases from J, the junction contained 8 bases not matched to a gene. The CDR3 has 15 amino acids. Germline V gene sequence: CDR1 LNHNV, CDR2 YYDKDF (reference sequence).

This clonotype turned up a few times. The genes are TRBV7-9 and TRBJ2-1; D not certain. The CDR3 loop spans 14 amino acids. V lost 0 bases and J lost 5, with 8 bases in between. Germline CDR1 reads SEHNR; CDR2 reads FQNEAQ (reference sequence). The CDR3 protein is CASSLAILNNEQFF. In DNA, the CDR3 is TGTGCCAGCAGCTTAGCCATACTAAACAATGAGCAGTTCTTC.

This clonotype was seen many times. The chain employs TRBV7-9 and TRBJ1-2; TRBD1 is a possible D gene (5 bases). CDR3 length: 14 residues. CDR1 and CDR2 from the germline V gene are SEHNR and FQNEAQ (reference sequence). V was pared by 4 bases and J by 4 bases, with 13 bases between. The CDR3 coding sequence is TGTGCCAGCAGCTACGGGACGGACGCCTATGGCTACACCTTC. Protein sequence: CASSYGTDAYGYTF.

This clonotype was observed a handful of times. This rearrangement joins TRBV6-1 to TRBJ2-4, with D unclear. This CDR3 has 13 residues. Trimming removed 0 bases from V and 8 bases from J, with 8 bases in between. Germline values: CDR1 MNHNS, CDR2 SASEGT. CDR3 region: CASSEATGYIQYF. CDR3 sequence (DNA): TGTGCCAGCAGTGAAGCGACGGGTTACATTCAGTACTTC.

The rearrangement joins TRBV14 to TRBJ1-2; D remains ambiguous. Trimming pared 3 bases from V and 2 bases from J, leaving 4 bases between. The germline V gene has CDR1 SGHDN and CDR2 FVKESK. The CDR3 runs to 12 residues. For the CDR3, the DNA is TGTGCCAGCAGCCAGATAAACTATGGCTACACCTTC. Protein: CASSQINYGYTF.